In its sample, the clone carrying this T cell receptor (beta chain) was seen a few times. Its cognate antigen is unknown. This record belongs to a study of cytomegalovirus exposure and HLA in healthy donors. Looking at the study overall: Genotyping of about 400 donors showed that 65% to 90% belonged to the Caucasian-associated ancestry cluster.

The study, taken as a whole, reports: Previous analysis showed most TCR beta V segments were productive about 87% or about 30% of the time. Cytomegalovirus status was reportedly diagnosed by the classifier with high sensitivity and specificity.

The CDR3 has 15 amino acids. The V gene lost 5 bases and the J gene lost 0 bases, with 11 bases spanning the gap. CDR1 MNHEY and CDR2 SMNVEV come from the germline V gene (reference sequence). PCR used 60 Vbeta primers and 13 Jbeta primers. The method was immunoSEQ multiplex PCR; TCRdb's version includes in-frame clones alone and lacks a portion of them. The sample holds 200,000 to 250,000 clones, around 73% seen once. Sequenced material: PBMCs. The TCR originated in a woman aged 30 to 39 in good health and CMV-seronegative. The V gene is TRBV27, the J gene TRBJ2-1; a possible D gene is TRBD2 (5 bases). For the CDR3, the DNA is TGTGCCAGCAGTATGACGGGGATCTCCTACAATGAGCAGTTCTTC. Protein product: CASSMTGISYNEQFF.